The rows below give T cell receptor beta chains drawn from one sample of a study of cytomegalovirus exposure and HLA in healthy donors. Repertoires were generated with immunoSEQ multiplex PCR, while TCRdb's copy carries only in-frame clones and drops some. The sample carries some 48,000 clones, approximately 93% recorded once. The source material was PBMCs. These receptors were collected from a woman under 30 in good health and CMV-seropositive. CDR3s include the opening cysteine and the closing phenylalanine or tryptophan. The D gene is left open where the match is weak. Not all rows give a size; the values are once, few, many and, for expanded clones, a class.

clone_size j_call d_call cdr3_length v_call cdr3_aa cdr3_nt
. TRBJ2-3 TRBD2 18 TRBV6-1 CASSAPLGAGGPSDTQYF TGTGCCAGCAGTGCGCCACTCGGTGCGGGAGGGCCATCAGATACGCAGTATTTT
. TRBJ2-1 TRBD2 18 TRBV11-3 CASSFPFLAGENGNEQFF TGTGCCAGCAGCTTTCCATTCCTAGCGGGAGAGAACGGCAATGAGCAGTTCTTC
. TRBJ2-2 TRBD2 18 TRBV5-1 CASSKSSGTSGKAGELFF TGCGCCAGCAGCAAATCCTCCGGGACTAGCGGGAAGGCCGGGGAGCTGTTTTTT
. TRBJ2-1 TRBD2 15 TRBV7-3 CASSSSSGPGNEQFF TGTGCCAGCAGCTCCTCTAGCGGCCCGGGAAATGAGCAGTTCTTC
once TRBJ2-1 TRBD2 13 TRBV11-3 CASSLSGSGEQFF TGTGCCAGCAGCCTTAGCGGGAGTGGCGAGCAGTTCTTC
. TRBJ1-5 TRBD1 15 TRBV5-4 CASSSKDRPNQPQHF TGTGCCAGCAGCTCGAAGGACAGGCCCAATCAGCCCCAGCATTTT
. TRBJ1-1 . 15 TRBV5-1 CASSLDYAQNTEAFF TGCGCCAGCAGCTTGGACTATGCTCAGAACACTGAAGCTTTCTTT
. TRBJ2-1 TRBD2 16 TRBV5-8 CASSHGTSGSFNEQFF TGTGCCAGCAGCCATGGGACTAGCGGGAGTTTCAATGAGCAGTTCTTC
. TRBJ2-7 TRBD2 15 TRBV7-9 CASSIKTSGSYEQYF TGTGCCAGCAGCATTAAGACTAGCGGGAGTTACGAGCAGTACTTC
. TRBJ1-6 . 16 TRBV28 CASSHRVFTYNSPLHF TGTGCCAGCAGCCACAGGGTATTCACCTATAATTCACCCCTCCACTTT
. TRBJ1-1 TRBD1 13 TRBV6-6 CASSYSRDSEAFF TGTGCCAGCAGTTACTCGCGGGACAGTGAAGCTTTCTTT
. TRBJ1-3 . 16 TRBV9 CASSEDGVISGNTIYF TGTGCCAGCAGCGAGGACGGGGTGATCTCTGGAAACACCATATATTTT
. TRBJ2-1 . 15 TRBV28 CASSFLLIKSNEQFF TGTGCCAGCAGTTTTCTATTAATAAAAAGCAATGAGCAGTTCTTC
. TRBJ2-1 . 15 TRBV6-4 CASRSSGHLYNEQFF TGTGCCAGCAGATCATCGGGACACCTCTACAATGAGCAGTTCTTC
. TRBJ1-1 TRBD1 12 TRBV27 CASRQTGTEAFF TGTGCCAGCAGGCAGACAGGGACTGAAGCTTTCTTT
. TRBJ1-2 TRBD1 16 TRBV9 CASSAERTGWNYGYTF TGTGCCAGCAGCGCTGAAAGGACAGGGTGGAACTATGGCTACACCTTC
. TRBJ2-1 TRBD2 16 TRBV30 CAWSRTGLAGSNEQFF TGTGCCTGGAGTCGGACCGGACTAGCGGGATCTAATGAGCAGTTCTTC
. TRBJ2-1 . 14 TRBV7-2 CASSFRGAHNEQFF TGTGCCAGCAGCTTTCGTGGGGCCCACAATGAGCAGTTCTTC
. TRBJ1-5 . 15 TRBV28 CASSPTNRYNQPQHF TGTGCCAGCAGTCCGACGAACAGGTACAATCAGCCCCAGCATTTT
. TRBJ2-6 . 16 TRBV7-6 CASSPLRGTGANVLTF TGTGCCAGCAGCCCATTGAGGGGGACCGGGGCCAACGTCCTGACTTTC
once TRBJ1-6 TRBD1 15 TRBV27 CASSFRTGYNSPLHF TGTGCCAGCAGTTTTCGGACAGGGTATAATTCACCCCTCCACTTT
. TRBJ2-3 TRBD1 17 TRBV7-2 CASSRGQGPTRTDTQYF TGTGCCAGCAGCCGGGGACAGGGACCCACACGCACAGATACGCAGTATTTT
once TRBJ1-2 . 15 TRBV27 CASSLYADRNYGYTF TGTGCCAGCAGTTTATACGCGGACAGAAACTATGGCTACACCTTC
. TRBJ2-7 . 15 TRBV7-8 CASSAVGAGTYEQYF TGTGCCAGCAGCGCCGTGGGTGCGGGCACCTACGAGCAGTACTTC
. TRBJ2-5 TRBD1 14 TRBV18 CASSGTGEQETQYF TGTGCCAGCTCCGGGACAGGGGAACAAGAGACCCAGTACTTC
. TRBJ2-1 . 15 TRBV6-5 CASSYGQGPLNEQFF TGTGCCAGCAGTTACGGGCAGGGCCCCCTCAATGAGCAGTTCTTC
. TRBJ2-1 TRBD2 14 TRBV7-2 CASSLGAGGPEQFF TGTGCCAGCAGCTTAGGAGCGGGAGGGCCTGAGCAGTTCTTC
. TRBJ2-7 . 15 TRBV6-1 CASSASSGSTDEQYF TGTGCCAGCAGTGCCTCCTCTGGTAGTACTGACGAGCAGTACTTC
. TRBJ2-7 . 15 TRBV7-2 CASSLALGRGNEQYF TGTGCCAGCAGCTTAGCGCTGGGCAGGGGAAACGAGCAGTACTTC
. TRBJ2-2 . 17 TRBV15 CATSRDLVGGNTGELFF TGTGCCACCAGCAGAGATCTTGTCGGTGGGAACACCGGGGAGCTGTTTTTT
. TRBJ2-7 . 15 TRBV6-1 CASRFGLRSSYEQYF TGTGCCAGCAGGTTTGGACTTAGGAGCTCCTACGAGCAGTACTTC
. TRBJ2-1 TRBD2 16 TRBV18 CASSPAGRESYNEQFF TGTGCCAGCTCACCAGCTGGGAGGGAGTCCTACAATGAGCAGTTCTTC
. TRBJ2-1 TRBD1 12 TRBV9 CASSVGQNEQFF TGTGCCAGCAGCGTGGGACAGAATGAGCAGTTCTTC
once TRBJ1-1 . 14 TRBV6-1 CASQKYRSNTEAFF TGTGCCAGCCAAAAGTACAGATCAAACACTGAAGCTTTCTTT
. TRBJ2-3 TRBD2 17 TRBV11-2 CASSLDLTGGPGDTQYF TGTGCCAGCAGCTTAGATCTTACGGGAGGGCCGGGAGATACGCAGTATTTT
once TRBJ2-1 TRBD1 15 TRBV29-1 CSVPTGQGLYNEQFF TGCAGCGTTCCTACGGGACAGGGGTTATACAATGAGCAGTTCTTC
. TRBJ1-3 . 16 TRBV25-1 CASSEPGWGGGNTIYF TGTGCCAGCAGTGAACCTGGCTGGGGAGGTGGAAACACCATATATTTT
. TRBJ1-2 . 13 TRBV5-4 CASSLAQGYGYTF TGTGCCAGCAGCTTGGCTCAGGGCTATGGCTACACCTTC
once TRBJ2-7 . 15 TRBV7-2 CASSLRDNLPYEQYF TGTGCCAGCAGCTTACGGGACAACCTGCCCTACGAGCAGTACTTC
. TRBJ1-5 TRBD1 14 TRBV19 CASSQRQGSQPQHF TGTGCCAGTAGTCAAAGACAGGGGAGCCAGCCCCAGCATTTT
. TRBJ2-7 . 15 TRBV4-1 CASSQVSARGFEQYF TGCGCCAGCAGCCAAGTCTCGGCCAGGGGTTTCGAGCAGTACTTC
. TRBJ1-1 TRBD1 20 TRBV4-3 CASSTPTLTGTVEPSDGAFF TGCGCCAGCAGCACCCCGACCCTGACAGGGACGGTCGAGCCCTCTGACGGAGCTTTCTTT
. TRBJ1-1 TRBD1 13 TRBV5-1 CASSLGTDTEAFF TGCGCCAGCAGCCTCGGGACAGACACTGAAGCTTTCTTT
. TRBJ2-7 TRBD2 14 TRBV29-1 CSAGVLAGSYEQYF TGCAGCGCCGGAGTACTAGCGGGCTCTTACGAGCAGTACTTC
. TRBJ1-4 . 15 TRBV18 CASSPTDSDNEKLFF TGTGCCAGCTCACCAACGGACAGCGATAATGAAAAACTGTTTTTT
. TRBJ2-7 TRBD2 16 TRBV28 CASSPRASGRVPEQYF TGTGCCAGCAGTCCGAGGGCTAGCGGGAGAGTACCCGAGCAGTACTTC
. TRBJ1-2 TRBD1 15 TRBV29-1 CSVRDRGRVIHGYTF TGCAGCGTTCGGGACAGGGGGCGCGTAATCCATGGCTACACCTTC
. TRBJ2-5 TRBD1 15 TRBV5-6 CASNKQGSREETQYF TGTGCCAGCAATAAACAGGGGAGTAGGGAAGAGACCCAGTACTTC
. TRBJ2-7 . 14 TRBV21-1 CAREVSGRNYEQYF TGTGCCAGGGAGGTTAGCGGGAGGAATTACGAGCAGTACTTC
. TRBJ2-1 . 16 TRBV27 CASSYSTTNSYNEQFF TGTGCCAGCAGTTACTCAACTACCAACTCCTACAATGAGCAGTTCTTC
. TRBJ2-5 TRBD2 15 TRBV10-2 CASSDLAPGGETQYF TGCGCCAGCAGTGACTTGGCTCCGGGGGGGGAGACCCAGTACTTC
. TRBJ1-2 TRBD1 12 TRBV28 CASRQGIYGYTF TGTGCCAGCAGACAGGGGATCTATGGCTACACCTTC
once TRBJ1-2 . 16 TRBV14 CASSQGRDMAFYGYTF TGTGCCAGCAGCCAAGGACGGGACATGGCATTCTATGGCTACACCTTC
medium-sized TRBJ2-3 TRBD2 15 TRBV10-1 CASSEGLADTDTQYF TGCGCCAGCAGTGAGGGACTAGCGGACACAGATACGCAGTATTTT
few TRBJ2-2 TRBD1 15 TRBV7-8 CASSSGTGGTGELFF TGTGCCAGCAGCTCGGGGACAGGGGGCACCGGGGAGCTGTTTTTT
. TRBJ1-2 . 16 TRBV28 CASSPPGISANYGYTF TGTGCCAGCAGTCCCCCCGGGATCAGCGCTAACTATGGCTACACCTTC
. TRBJ2-1 . 16 TRBV28 CASRSPGLPSYNEQFF TGTGCCAGCAGGTCCCCGGGACTCCCTTCTTACAATGAGCAGTTCTTC
. TRBJ1-3 . 15 TRBV21-1 CASSKEGGSGNTIYF TGTGCCAGCAGCAAAGAGGGAGGGAGCGGAAACACCATATATTTT
once TRBJ1-4 TRBD1 20 TRBV14 CASMPRIKGQRNPRREKLFF TGTGCCAGCATGCCAAGAATTAAGGGACAGCGAAACCCGAGGCGTGAAAAACTGTTTTTT
. TRBJ2-2 . 18 TRBV7-8 CASSLGRGHKERGGELFF TGTGCCAGCAGCTTAGGGCGAGGGCACAAGGAGAGAGGCGGGGAGCTGTTTTTT